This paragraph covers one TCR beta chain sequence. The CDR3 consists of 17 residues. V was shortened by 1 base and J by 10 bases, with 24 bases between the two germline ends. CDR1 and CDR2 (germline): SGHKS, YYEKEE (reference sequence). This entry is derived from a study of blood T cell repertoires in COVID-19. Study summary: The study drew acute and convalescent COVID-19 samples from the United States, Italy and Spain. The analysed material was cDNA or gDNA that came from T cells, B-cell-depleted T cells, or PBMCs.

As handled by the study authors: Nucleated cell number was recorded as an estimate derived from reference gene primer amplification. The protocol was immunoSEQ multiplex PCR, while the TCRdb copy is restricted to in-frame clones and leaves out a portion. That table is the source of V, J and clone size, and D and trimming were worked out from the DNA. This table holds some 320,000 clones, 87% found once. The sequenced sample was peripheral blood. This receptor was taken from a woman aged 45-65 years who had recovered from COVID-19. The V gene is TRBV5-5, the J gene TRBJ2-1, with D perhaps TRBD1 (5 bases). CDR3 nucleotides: TGTGCCAGCAGCTTGTCGCTCGTGGCTCTAGGGGCCGGGGAGCAGTTCTTC. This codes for CASSLSLVALGAGEQFF.